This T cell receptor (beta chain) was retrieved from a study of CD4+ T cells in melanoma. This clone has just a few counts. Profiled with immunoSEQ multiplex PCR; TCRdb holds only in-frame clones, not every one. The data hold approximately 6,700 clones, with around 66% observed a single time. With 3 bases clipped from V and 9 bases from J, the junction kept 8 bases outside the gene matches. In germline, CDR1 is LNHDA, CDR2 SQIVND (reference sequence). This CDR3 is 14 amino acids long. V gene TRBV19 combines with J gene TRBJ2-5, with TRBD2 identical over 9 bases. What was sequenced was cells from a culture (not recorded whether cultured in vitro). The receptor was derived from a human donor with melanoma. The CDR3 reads CASSIGLAPLPQYF. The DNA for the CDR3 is TGTGCCAGTAGTATCGGACTAGCGCCCTTGCCCCAGTACTTC. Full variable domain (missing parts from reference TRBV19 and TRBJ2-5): DGGITQSPKYLFRKEGQNVTLSCEQNLNHDAMYWYRQDPGQGLRLIYYSQIVNDFQKGDIAEGYSVSREKKESFPLTVTSAQKNPTAFYLCASSIGLAPLPQYFGPGTRLLVL.